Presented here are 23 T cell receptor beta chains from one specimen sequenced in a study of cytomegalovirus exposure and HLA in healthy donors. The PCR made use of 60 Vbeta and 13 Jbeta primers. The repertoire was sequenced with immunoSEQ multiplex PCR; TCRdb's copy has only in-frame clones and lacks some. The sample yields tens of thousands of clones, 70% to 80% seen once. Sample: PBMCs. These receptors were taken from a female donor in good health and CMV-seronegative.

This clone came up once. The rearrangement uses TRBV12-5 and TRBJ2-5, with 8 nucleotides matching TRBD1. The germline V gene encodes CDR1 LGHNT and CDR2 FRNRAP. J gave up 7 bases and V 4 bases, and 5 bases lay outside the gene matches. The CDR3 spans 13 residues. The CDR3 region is CASGSGQGGTQYF. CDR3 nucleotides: TGTGCTAGTGGTTCAGGACAGGGAGGGACCCAGTACTTC.

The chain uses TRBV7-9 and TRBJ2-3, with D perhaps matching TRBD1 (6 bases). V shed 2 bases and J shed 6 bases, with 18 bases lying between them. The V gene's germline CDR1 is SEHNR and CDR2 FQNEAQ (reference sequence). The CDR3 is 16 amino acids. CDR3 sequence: CASSLLWTALGDTQYF. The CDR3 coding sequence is TGTGCCAGCAGCTTATTGTGGACAGCCCTAGGCGATACGCAGTATTTT. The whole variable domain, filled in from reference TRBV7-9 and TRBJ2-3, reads DTGVSQNPRHKITKRGQNVTFRCDPISEHNRLYWYRQTLGQGPEFLTYFQNEAQLEKSRLLSDRFSAERPKGSFSTLEIQRTEQGDSAMYLCASSLLWTALGDTQYFGPGTRLTVL.

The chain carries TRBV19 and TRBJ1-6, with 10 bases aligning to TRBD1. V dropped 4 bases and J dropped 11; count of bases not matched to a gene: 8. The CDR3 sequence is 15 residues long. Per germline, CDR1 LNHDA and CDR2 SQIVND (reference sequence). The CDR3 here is CASSSPWDRGTPLHF. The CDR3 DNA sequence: TGTGCCAGTAGTAGCCCCTGGGACAGGGGTACACCCCTCCACTTT.

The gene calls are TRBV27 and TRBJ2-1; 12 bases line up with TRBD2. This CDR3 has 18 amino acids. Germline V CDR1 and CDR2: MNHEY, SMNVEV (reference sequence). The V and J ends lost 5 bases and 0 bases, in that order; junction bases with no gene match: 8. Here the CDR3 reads CASSPWATSGGSYNEQFF. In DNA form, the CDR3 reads TGTGCCAGCAGTCCATGGGCGACTAGCGGGGGCTCCTACAATGAGCAGTTCTTC.

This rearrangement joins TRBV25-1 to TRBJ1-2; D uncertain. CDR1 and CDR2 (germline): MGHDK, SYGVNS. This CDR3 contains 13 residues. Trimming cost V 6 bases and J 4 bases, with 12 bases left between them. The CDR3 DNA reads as TGTGCCAGCAGGGACGAAAGCGGCTATGGCTACACCTTC. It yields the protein CASRDESGYGYTF.

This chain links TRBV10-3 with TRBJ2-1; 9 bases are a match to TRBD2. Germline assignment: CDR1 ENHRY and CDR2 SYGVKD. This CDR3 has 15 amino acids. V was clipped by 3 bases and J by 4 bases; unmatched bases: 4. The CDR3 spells CAISDRGGAYNEQFF. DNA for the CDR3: TGTGCCATCAGTGATCGCGGGGGGGCTTACAATGAGCAGTTCTTC.

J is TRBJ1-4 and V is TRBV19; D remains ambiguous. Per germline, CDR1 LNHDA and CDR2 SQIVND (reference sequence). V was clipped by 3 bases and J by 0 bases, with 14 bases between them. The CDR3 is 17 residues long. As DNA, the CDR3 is TGTGCCAGTAGTATTGCGAGGAGCTTTGCAACTAATGAAAAACTGTTTTTT. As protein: CASSIARSFATNEKLFF.

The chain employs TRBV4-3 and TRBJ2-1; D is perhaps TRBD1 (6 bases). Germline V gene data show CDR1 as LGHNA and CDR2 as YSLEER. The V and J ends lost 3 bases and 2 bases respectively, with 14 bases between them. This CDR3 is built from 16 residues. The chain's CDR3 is CASSQTFRDTYNEQFF. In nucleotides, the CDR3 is TGCGCCAGCAGCCAGACTTTCCGGGACACCTACAATGAGCAGTTCTTC.

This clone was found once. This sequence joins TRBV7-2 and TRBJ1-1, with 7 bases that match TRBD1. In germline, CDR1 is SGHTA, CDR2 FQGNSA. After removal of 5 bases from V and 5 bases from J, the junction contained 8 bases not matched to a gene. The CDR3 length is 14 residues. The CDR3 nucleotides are TGTGCCAGCAGCGGCAGACAGGGCGGGACTGAAGCTTTCTTT. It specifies CASSGRQGGTEAFF.

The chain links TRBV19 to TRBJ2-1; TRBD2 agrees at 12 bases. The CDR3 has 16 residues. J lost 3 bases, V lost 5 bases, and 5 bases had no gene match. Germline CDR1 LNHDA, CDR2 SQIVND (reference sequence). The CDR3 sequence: CASSPVTSGGYNEQFF. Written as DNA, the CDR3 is TGTGCCAGTAGTCCAGTGACTAGCGGGGGCTACAATGAGCAGTTCTTC.

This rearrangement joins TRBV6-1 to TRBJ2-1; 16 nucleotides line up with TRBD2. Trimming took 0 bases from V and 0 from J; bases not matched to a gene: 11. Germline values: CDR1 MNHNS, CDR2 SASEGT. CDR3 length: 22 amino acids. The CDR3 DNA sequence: TGTGCCAGCAGTGAAGCTCCTCCGGGACTAGCGGGGGGGATCCTCTCCTACAATGAGCAGTTCTTC. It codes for CASSEAPPGLAGGILSYNEQFF.

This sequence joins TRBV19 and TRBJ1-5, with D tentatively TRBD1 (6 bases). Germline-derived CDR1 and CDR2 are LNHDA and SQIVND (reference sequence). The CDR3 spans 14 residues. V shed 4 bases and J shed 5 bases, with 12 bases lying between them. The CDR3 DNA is TGTGCCAGTAGTACACAGGGTTGGGATCAGCCCCAGCATTTT. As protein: CASSTQGWDQPQHF.

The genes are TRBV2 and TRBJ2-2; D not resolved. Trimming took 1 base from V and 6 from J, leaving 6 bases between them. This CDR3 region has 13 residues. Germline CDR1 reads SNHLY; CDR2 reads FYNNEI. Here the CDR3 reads CASSEVLAGELFF. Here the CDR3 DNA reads TGTGCCAGCAGTGAAGTTTTAGCCGGGGAGCTGTTTTTT.

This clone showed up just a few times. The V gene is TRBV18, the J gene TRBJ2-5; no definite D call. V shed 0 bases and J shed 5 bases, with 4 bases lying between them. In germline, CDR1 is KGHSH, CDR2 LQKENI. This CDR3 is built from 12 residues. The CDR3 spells CASSPPAETQYF. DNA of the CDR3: TGTGCCAGCTCACCACCTGCGGAGACCCAGTACTTC.

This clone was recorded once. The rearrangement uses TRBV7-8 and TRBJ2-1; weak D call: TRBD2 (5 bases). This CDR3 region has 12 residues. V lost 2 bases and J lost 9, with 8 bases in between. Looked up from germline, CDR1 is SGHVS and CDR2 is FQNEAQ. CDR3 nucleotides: TGTGCCAGCAGCTTAAGGGCGGGTGAGCAGTTCTTC. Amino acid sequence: CASSLRAGEQFF.

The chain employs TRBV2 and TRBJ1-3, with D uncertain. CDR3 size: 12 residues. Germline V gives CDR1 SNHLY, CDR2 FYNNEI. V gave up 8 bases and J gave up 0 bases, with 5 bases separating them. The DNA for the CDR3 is TGTGCCAGCGACAACTCTGGAAACACCATATATTTT. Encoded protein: CASDNSGNTIYF.

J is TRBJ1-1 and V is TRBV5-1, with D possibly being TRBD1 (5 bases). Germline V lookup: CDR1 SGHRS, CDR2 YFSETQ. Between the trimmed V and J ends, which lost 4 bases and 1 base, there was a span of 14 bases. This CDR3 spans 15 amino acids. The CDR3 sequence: CASSDPGGTNTEAFF. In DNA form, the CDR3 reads TGCGCCAGCAGCGACCCGGGGGGGACGAACACTGAAGCTTTCTTT.

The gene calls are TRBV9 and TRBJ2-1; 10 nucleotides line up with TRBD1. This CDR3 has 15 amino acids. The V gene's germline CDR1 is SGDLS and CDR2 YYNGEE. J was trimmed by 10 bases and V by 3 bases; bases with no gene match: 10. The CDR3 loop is CASSDGTGVPGEQFF. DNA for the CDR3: TGTGCCAGCAGCGACGGGACAGGGGTCCCGGGGGAGCAGTTCTTC.

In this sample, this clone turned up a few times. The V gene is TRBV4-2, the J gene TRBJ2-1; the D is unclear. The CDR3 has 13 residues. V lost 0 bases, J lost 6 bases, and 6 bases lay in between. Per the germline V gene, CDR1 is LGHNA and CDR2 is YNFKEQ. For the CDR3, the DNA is TGTGCCAGCAGCCAAGAGTCTAGCAATGAGCAGTTCTTC. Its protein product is CASSQESSNEQFF.

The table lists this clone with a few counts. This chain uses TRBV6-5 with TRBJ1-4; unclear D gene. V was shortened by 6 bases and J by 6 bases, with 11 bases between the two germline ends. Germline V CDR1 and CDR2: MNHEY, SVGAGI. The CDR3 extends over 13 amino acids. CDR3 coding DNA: TGTGCCAGCAGGCCTACAGCCGATGAAAAACTGTTTTTT. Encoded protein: CASRPTADEKLFF.

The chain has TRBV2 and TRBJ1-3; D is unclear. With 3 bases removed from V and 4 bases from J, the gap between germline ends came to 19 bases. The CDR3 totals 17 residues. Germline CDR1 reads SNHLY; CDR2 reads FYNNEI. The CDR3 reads CASSDPVGLNRGNTIYF. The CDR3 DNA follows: TGTGCCAGCAGTGACCCAGTGGGCTTGAACCGGGGAAACACCATATATTTT.

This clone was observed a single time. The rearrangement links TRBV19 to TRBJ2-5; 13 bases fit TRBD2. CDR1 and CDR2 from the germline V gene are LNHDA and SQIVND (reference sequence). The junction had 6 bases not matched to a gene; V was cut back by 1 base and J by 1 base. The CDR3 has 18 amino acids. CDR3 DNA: TGTGCCAGTAGTATAGCCACCCGACTAGCGGGGGGCCAAGAGACCCAGTACTTC. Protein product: CASSIATRLAGGQETQYF.

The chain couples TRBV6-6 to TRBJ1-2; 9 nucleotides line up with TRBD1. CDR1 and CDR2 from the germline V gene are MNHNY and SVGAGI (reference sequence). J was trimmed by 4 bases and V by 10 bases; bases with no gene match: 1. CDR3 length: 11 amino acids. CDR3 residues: CATTGGYGYTF. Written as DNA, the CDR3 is TGTGCCACGACAGGGGGCTATGGCTACACCTTC.